The 15 T cell receptor beta chains given below trace back to one sample, sequenced in a study of tumor and adjacent non-tumor tissue in lung cancer. The library came from three nested PCR rounds adapted from ARM-PCR protocols. One entry per CDR3 protein, called by TCRdb with MiXCR from the multiplex PCR reads. The sample lists 75,000 to 90,000 distinct CDR3 sequences, roughly three quarters seen once, with about a fifth in the top ten. No cell sorting was done before RNA was extracted from the tissue. More than 3 cm separated this lung sample from the edge of the tumor. Sequenced: distant non-tumor lung tissue. These receptors were obtained from a woman in her forties or fifties with non-small cell lung cancer.

The chain couples TRBV5-6 to TRBJ2-1; D gene ambiguous. V was pared by 4 bases and J by 4 bases, with 18 bases between. This CDR3 region has 16 residues. The V gene's germline CDR1 is SGHDT and CDR2 YYEEEE. The CDR3 is CASSPTWSEPYNEQFF. CDR3 nucleotides: TGTGCCAGCAGCCCAACCTGGTCTGAGCCATACAATGAGCAGTTCTTC.

Comments on this clonotype: Since a much larger clone is just one base distant, this may be a read error. V is TRBV5-3 and J is TRBJ2-2, with 7 bases matching TRBD2. TRBV5-3 is an open reading frame whose function is uncertain. There are 16 residues in the CDR3. CDR3 DNA sequence: TGTGCCAGAAGCCTGCGCCGGGACTACCCTCGTGGGGAGCTGTTATTT. Its protein is CARSLRRDYPRGELLF.

The chain has TRBV6-2 or TRBV6-3 and TRBJ1-2; 12 bases map to TRBD1. Germline trimming cut 9 bases from V and 8 bases from J; bases unmatched to any gene: 13. Germline lookup yields CDR1 MNHEY and CDR2 SVGEGT. CDR3 length equals 15 residues. The CDR3 region is CASRDRGRDSYGYTF. The DNA of the CDR3 is TGTGCCAGTAGGGACAGGGGGCGCGACTCCTACGGCTACACCTTC.

Note on this clonotype: Possible read error: a much larger clone is one base away. The rearrangement uses TRBV28 and TRBJ2-2, with D hard to call. V was pared by 3 bases and J by 7 bases, with 6 bases between. The CDR3 extends over 12 amino acids. Germline assignment: CDR1 MDHEN and CDR2 SYDVKM. The CDR3 nucleotides are TGTGCCAGCAGTTTTTCACACGGGGAGCTGTTTTTT. This codes for CASSFSHGELFF.

The chain uses TRBV29-1 and TRBJ1-1; TRBD1 is a possible D gene (5 bases). The CDR3 is 11 residues long. The V and J ends lost 8 bases and 7 bases respectively, with 14 bases between them. Germline loops: CDR1 SQVTM, CDR2 ANQGSEA. The CDR3 nucleotides are TGCAGCATCGCGGGGGTCGGTGAAGCTTTCTTT. This codes for CSIAGVGEAFF.

As for this clonotype: One junction end disagrees with the germline gene, perhaps due to a read error. This rearrangement joins TRBV5-1 to TRBJ2-1, with 10 bases identical to TRBD2. CDR3 size: 15 residues. CDR1 SGHRS and CDR2 YFSETQ come from the germline V gene. CDR3 sequence reads: CTSSTGTSDTRWKFF. The CDR3 bases are TGCACCAGCAGCACCGGGACTAGCGATACACGGTGGAAGTTCTTC.

Regarding this clonotype: This may come from a read error, since a much larger clone is one base off. The V call is TRBV7-9, the J call TRBJ2-7; TRBD1 matches 7 bases. CDR3 length equals 14 residues. Germline V gives CDR1 SEHNR, CDR2 FQNEAQ (reference sequence). CDR3 in DNA: TGTGTCAGCAGCGCCGGGACAGCCTCCTACGAGCAGTACTTC. Translation: CVSSAGTASYEQYF.

There are a few counts of this clonotype. Being one base from a much bigger clone, this may be a read error. The rearrangement links TRBV11-2 to TRBJ2-1; D tentatively reads TRBD1 or TRBD2 (5 bases each). The CDR3 consists of 11 residues. V was clipped by 6 bases and J by 13 bases, with 13 bases between them. Germline V gives CDR1 SGHAT, CDR2 FQNNGV. Written as DNA, the CDR3 is TGTGCCAGCAGGCGCTTGGGGGATCAGTTCTTC. It specifies CASRRLGDQFF.

A word on this clonotype: One end of the junction does not line up with germline, which may come from a read error. The genes are TRBV6-1 and TRBJ2-7; TRBD1 matches at 11 bases. The CDR3 is 15 residues long. CDR1 is MNHNS and CDR2 is SASEGT in the germline V gene. The CDR3 spells CASSERDRGIYEHYF. The CDR3 DNA follows: TGTGCTAGCAGTGAGCGGGACAGGGGGATCTACGAGCACTACTTC.

This clonotype has ten or more counts. The chain links TRBV6-5 to TRBJ1-1; D unclear. The germline V and J ends were trimmed by 2 bases and 2 bases, with 6 bases remaining between them. Germline V gives CDR1 MNHEY, CDR2 SVGAGI. The CDR3 consists of 13 residues. This CDR3 reads CASSYRRNTEAFF. The CDR3 nucleotides read TGTGCCAGCAGTTACCGGAGAAACACTGAAGCTTTCTTT.

This clonotype was counted ten times or more. A much bigger clone sits one base away, suggesting this may be a read error. The chain employs TRBV7-2 and TRBJ2-7; TRBD1 is a possible D gene (5 bases). CDR3 length: 14 amino acids. Germline V CDR1 and CDR2: SGHTA, FQGNSA. The CDR3 here is CASGLNGGHYEQYF. The CDR3 region has the DNA TGTGCCAGCGGCTTAAATGGCGGACACTACGAGCAGTACTTC.

A remark on this clonotype: The junction differs from germline at one of its ends, possibly a read error. V is TRBV29-1 and J is TRBJ2-1; TRBD2 is a possible D gene (6 bases). CDR1 SQVTM and CDR2 ANQGSEA come from the germline V gene. The CDR3 runs 12 residues. The chain's CDR3 is CSVEDHTGVQLF. For the CDR3, the DNA is TGCAGCGTTGAGGATCACACGGGAGTGCAATTATTC.

On this clonotype itself: A junction end diverges from the germline sequence, so it may reflect a read error. In nucleotides, the CDR3 is TGTGCCAGTAGCTTAGAGTACAGCGGAAGGGCGACTGAGCAGTTCTTC. It translates to CASSLEYSGRATEQFF. The V call is TRBV11-3, the J call TRBJ2-1, with D possibly being TRBD2 (5 bases). The CDR3 runs 16 residues. CDR1 SGHNT and CDR2 YENEEA come from the germline V gene.

A remark on this clonotype: Here the CDR3 omits its conserved ending phenylalanine or tryptophan, so a read error is the likely source. The DNA is omitted, as the CDR3 cannot be located on it reliably, and the CDR3 follows TCRdb's listing. The gene calls are TRBV6-1 and TRBJ2-5; the table gives TRBD1 as D, unverified against the DNA. Per the germline V gene, CDR1 is MNHNS and CDR2 is SASEGT. The CDR3 sequence runs 10 residues, both termini included. CDR3 amino acids: CASGRDTEYV.

This clonotype was observed a single time. An end of the junction does not agree with germline; a read error may underlie this. The gene calls are TRBV20-1 and TRBJ2-7; possibly TRBD1 for D (7 bases). The CDR3 loop spans 15 amino acids. Germline CDR1 is DFQATT and CDR2 is SNEGSKA (reference sequence). CDR3 sequence (DNA): TGCAGTGCTAGGTCCTTAGGGGGCGCGGACTACGAGCAGCACTTC. It is translated as CSARSLGGADYEQHF.